The 7 T cell receptor beta chains reported below all come from one sample, sequenced in a study of blood T cell repertoires in COVID-19 (dated by TCRdb to about 2020). The protocol used for the library was the immunoSEQ multiplex PCR assay. TCRdb stores this immuneACCESS table with in-frame sequences only. Part of the clones is absent; in the studies checked, under half of the shortfall reflects unresolved V genes, and no reason is known for the rest. The sample table shows around 41,000 clones, and approximately 86% are seen once. The ten largest clones capture around 10% of the sample. The source material was peripheral blood. The source is an elderly woman with active COVID-19.

This clone showed up just once. The chain recombines TRBV24-1 with TRBJ2-1, with TRBD2 matching 15 bases. Germline V lookup: CDR1 KGHDR, CDR2 SFDVKD. CDR3 length equals 17 residues. V dropped 4 bases and J dropped 7; count of bases not matched to a gene: 7. The CDR3 DNA reads TGTGCCACCAGTGACGCCGCCGGGACTAGCGGGGGGAATGAGCAGTTCTTC. It is translated as CATSDAAGTSGGNEQFF.

The chain combines TRBV24-1 with TRBJ2-2, with 8 bases aligning to TRBD2. The length of the CDR3 is 16 residues. Germline V gene sequence: CDR1 KGHDR, CDR2 SFDVKD. J gave up 3 bases and V 7 bases, and 9 bases lay outside the gene matches. CDR3 DNA: TGTGCCACCAGGCCGAGGGGACTAGGGCACACCGGGGAGCTGTTTTTT. Translated, it gives CATRPRGLGHTGELFF.

This chain joins TRBV11-2 and TRBJ2-3; 9 nucleotides agree with TRBD1. Germline V CDR1 and CDR2: SGHAT, FQNNGV. J lost 0 bases, V lost 2 bases, and 9 bases had no gene match. This CDR3 is 18 amino acids long. For the CDR3, the DNA is TGTGCCAGCAGCTTAAAACTACAGGGGGCGCGGAGCACAGATACGCAGTATTTT. It specifies CASSLKLQGARSTDTQYF.

V is TRBV30 and J is TRBJ1-4; D is perhaps TRBD1 (6 bases). The germline V and J ends were trimmed by 3 bases and 5 bases, with 10 bases remaining between them. The CDR3 loop spans 13 amino acids. CDR1 and CDR2 (germline): GTSNPN, SVGIG (reference sequence). In nucleotides, the CDR3 is TGTGCCTGGAGCGGGACAAGAAATGAAAAACTGTTTTTT. Translation gives CAWSGTRNEKLFF.

The chain couples TRBV5-1 to TRBJ2-5, with 9 bases matching TRBD2. Germline CDR1 reads SGHRS; CDR2 reads YFSETQ. Trimming cost V 0 bases and J 2 bases; bases outside gene matches: 5. There are 16 residues in the CDR3. The CDR3 loop is CASSLGAGGWQETQYF. For the CDR3, the DNA is TGCGCCAGCAGCTTGGGCGCGGGGGGGTGGCAAGAGACCCAGTACTTC.

The rearrangement links TRBV19 to TRBJ2-3, with 8 nucleotides matching TRBD1. V gave up 5 bases and J gave up 3 bases; unmatched junction bases: 4. CDR1 and CDR2 from the germline V gene are LNHDA and SQIVND (reference sequence). This CDR3 has 14 residues. The CDR3 nucleotides read TGTGCCAGTAGTCGCGGACAGGGTACAGATACGCAGTATTTT. This sequence encodes CASSRGQGTDTQYF.

The rearrangement joins TRBV27 to TRBJ1-5; the match to TRBD1 covers 7 bases. Per germline, CDR1 MNHEY and CDR2 SMNVEV (reference sequence). The J segment lost 3 bases and the V segment lost 6 bases, leaving 8 bases of the junction unmatched. The CDR3 spans 15 residues. The CDR3 DNA sequence: TGTGCCAGCAGGCGGATGGGACAGCACAATCAGCCCCAGCATTTT. Protein product: CASRRMGQHNQPQHF.